This entry features one T cell receptor (beta chain) sequence. Its target is not known. Library preparation (for TCRbeta) was performed with unique molecular identifiers. TCRdb analysed the PCR reads with MiXCR anew, one entry per CDR3 protein. The data hold 600,000 or so distinct CDR3 sequences, with about 23% observed a single time. This entry is derived from a study of T-cell reconstitution after alpha-beta-depleted transplantation in children. Study results and caveats: Roughly two months post-transplant, alpha-beta T cells reportedly originated from several hundred graft clones that had expanded.

The ends lost 5 bases at V and 8 bases at J; junction bases unmatched: 8. The CDR3 is made up of 13 amino acids. V is TRBV12-3 or TRBV12-4 and J is TRBJ1-2; 7 nucleotides match TRBD1. The sample in question was PBMCs, mostly from graft donor cells, obtained 360 days after TCRalphabeta/CD19-depleted stem cell transplant. The TCR sequence derives from a boy under two years old who had a stem cell transplant for acute myeloid leukemia, so the T cells may come from the graft donor. The DNA of the CDR3 is TGTGCCAGCAGTCCCGGACAGGATCGAGGCTACACCTTC. It is translated as CASSPGQDRGYTF.